This T cell receptor beta chain emerged from a study of vaccination and CD4 T cells after COVID-19. Remarks on this clonotype: Its target is unknown.

V lost 6 bases, J lost 5 bases, and 6 bases stayed unmatched. In germline, CDR1 is MNHNS, CDR2 SASEGT. This CDR3 region has 13 residues. Sequenced with the Oncomine TCR Beta short-read assay was DNA taken from cultured CD4+ T cells. After culture, CD4+ T cells served as the source for genomic DNA extraction. TCRdb passed the PCR reads through MiXCR, listing each CDR3 protein once. The profile shows about 10,000 distinct CDR3 sequences, about 30% of them singletons. This sample's treatment: 10-day PBMC culture with coronavirus spike peptide pools or control peptides (ViraFEST assay). According to the study, CD4+ T cells from the unexposed donor were gathered ahead of the COVID-19 pandemic (2011-2018). Peptide pool stimulation in ViraFEST expanded antigen-specific T cells, whose TCRs were then sequenced. Study-wide results and caveats: When vaccine-specific clones from convalescent patients were examined, 304 of 307 were spike mono-reactive.

This chain joins TRBV6-1 and TRBJ1-1; the match to TRBD1 covers 7 bases. The receptor comes from a human donor in good health. Sequenced: CD4+ T cells from blood, cultured in vitro. Here the CDR3 DNA reads TGTGCCAGCAGACCTACAGGGGAAACTGAAGCTTTCTTT. This sequence encodes CASRPTGETEAFF.